This is a list of T cell receptor beta chains from one sample in a study of response to subunit inactivated influenza vaccine. Each CDR3 protein gets one entry after TCRdb re-called the RT-PCR reads with MiXCR. The table includes 450,000 to 500,000 distinct CDR3 sequences, 9.5% to 12% detected once. The material was PBMCs from blood, obtained roughly 48 days after vaccination. Every receptor here comes from a man aged 50-60 years who received an inactivated influenza vaccine. Each CDR3 is given with its conserved first and last residue. A D gene is named only where the DNA matches it firmly. A row's size may be missing; if present it is once, few, many or a size class.

clone size | D gene | J gene | V gene | CDR3 DNA | CDR3 protein
few | NA | TRBJ1-3 | TRBV11-2 | TGTGCCAGCAGCTTAGATCCCCGGGGACGAACTGGAAACACCATATATTTT | CASSLDPRGRTGNTIYF
NA | TRBD1 | TRBJ2-7 | TRBV18 | TGTGCCAGCTCACCGGGACAGGGCAGCTGGGGGCAGTACTTC | CASSPGQGSWGQYF
few | TRBD1 | TRBJ2-1 | TRBV4-3 | TGCGCCAGCAGCCAAGGGACAGGGTCGAATGAGCAGTTCTTC | CASSQGTGSNEQFF
NA | NA | TRBJ2-3 | TRBV20-1 | TGCAGTGCTAACCCCACAGCACTGCGCACAGATACGCAGTATTTT | CSANPTALRTDTQYF
many | TRBD2 | TRBJ2-1 | TRBV12-3/TRBV12-4 | TGTGCCAGCAGTTTTAGACTAGCGGGAGGGTATGAGCAGTTCTTC | CASSFRLAGGYEQFF
NA | NA | TRBJ2-2 | TRBV5-6 | TGTGCCAGCAGCTTGGACCCAGCGGATAACACCGGGGAGCTGTTTTTT | CASSLDPADNTGELFF
few | NA | TRBJ2-1 | TRBV30 | TGTGCCTGGAGTGTACGTGAGCAGTTCTTC | CAWSVREQFF
NA | TRBD2 | TRBJ2-1 | TRBV11-3 | TGTGCCAGCAGCCGACGACTAGCGGAAAATGAGCAGTTCTTC | CASSRRLAENEQFF
NA | NA | TRBJ2-5 | TRBV20-1 | TGCAGTGCGCTCGGGGCTAATGGGTGGGGGGAGACCCAGTACTTC | CSALGANGWGETQYF
NA | TRBD1 | TRBJ1-2 | TRBV7-2 | TGTGCCAGCGGAAGGGCCACAGGGGACTATGGCTACACCTTC | CASGRATGDYGYTF
many | TRBD2 | TRBJ2-1 | TRBV9 | TGTGCCAGCAGTTCTAGCGGGAGCTCCTACAATGAGCAGTTCTTC | CASSSSGSSYNEQFF
few | NA | TRBJ1-1 | TRBV20-1 | TGCAGTGCCCACCCCGGGGTAAACACTGAAGCTTTCTTT | CSAHPGVNTEAFF
many | TRBD2 | TRBJ2-1 | TRBV12-3/TRBV12-4 | TGTGCCAGCAGTCCCCAGCGGGAGGGGGGAAATGAGCAGTTCTTC | CASSPQREGGNEQFF
many | NA | TRBJ2-3 | TRBV15 | TGTGCCACCCGAACAGGGCTTAGCACAGATACGCAGTATTTT | CATRTGLSTDTQYF
few | NA | TRBJ2-2 | TRBV7-2 | TGTGCCAGCAGCGTAACAGAGAAGAACACCGGGGAGCTGTTTTTT | CASSVTEKNTGELFF
few | NA | TRBJ2-2 | TRBV6-2/TRBV6-3 | TGTGCCAGCAGGCAAACCGGGACAACCGGGGAGCTGTTTTTT | CASRQTGTTGELFF
few | TRBD2 | TRBJ2-1 | TRBV7-2 | TGTGCCAGCAGCTTAGGGGCTAGCGGGAGGGCCCACAATGAGCAGTTCTTC | CASSLGASGRAHNEQFF
many | NA | TRBJ2-1 | TRBV7-2 | TGTGCCAGCAGCTATGCAGGACCCAATGAGCAGTTCTTC | CASSYAGPNEQFF
NA | TRBD1 | TRBJ2-1 | TRBV12-5 | TGTGCTAGTGGGGGACAGAGCTCCTACAATGAGCAGTTCTTC | CASGGQSSYNEQFF
NA | TRBD1 | TRBJ2-1 | TRBV3-1 | TGTGCCGGCAGCCGAATGCCGGGACAGCAGGCCTACAATGAGCAGTTCTTC | CAGSRMPGQQAYNEQFF
few | TRBD2 | TRBJ2-1 | TRBV7-9 | TGTGCCAGCAGTAATAGAGCGGGAGGGAACTCCTACAATGAGCAGTTCTTC | CASSNRAGGNSYNEQFF
NA | NA | TRBJ2-2 | TRBV10-2 | TGCGCCAGCAGATATGGGGGAAACACCGGGGAGCTGTTTTTT | CASRYGGNTGELFF
few | NA | TRBJ1-5 | TRBV4-2 | TGTGCCAGCAGCCCACGTGGGGGCGGGGGCAATCAGCCCCAGCATTTT | CASSPRGGGGNQPQHF
many | TRBD1 | TRBJ1-1 | TRBV7-8 | TGTGCCAGCAGTCCGGGACAGGGGGCTTTCACTGAAGCTTTCTTT | CASSPGQGAFTEAFF
many | NA | TRBJ2-7 | TRBV20-1 | TGCAGTGCTGCCCCGGGAGCCTCCTACGAGCAGTACTTC | CSAAPGASYEQYF
NA | TRBD1 | TRBJ2-3 | TRBV20-1 | TGCAGTGCTAGAGTGGCAGGGGGTAGAGATACGCAGTATTTT | CSARVAGGRDTQYF
NA | NA | TRBJ1-2 | TRBV6-5 | TGTGCCAGCAGTTACTCCCGTTCTTTCAGTAGGGATGGCTACACCTTC | CASSYSRSFSRDGYTF
few | NA | TRBJ2-1 | TRBV7-3 | TGTGCCAGCAGCTTAATTGAGGGTCGCAATGAGCAGTTCTTC | CASSLIEGRNEQFF
few | TRBD1 | TRBJ2-5 | TRBV6-1 | TGTGCCAGCAGGGGGACAGGGACAGGAGAGACCCAGTACTTC | CASRGTGTGETQYF
few | NA | TRBJ1-2 | TRBV20-1 | TGCAGTGCTAGAGATCCGACAGCAAATGGCTACACCTTC | CSARDPTANGYTF
many | TRBD2 | TRBJ2-1 | TRBV30 | TGTGCTTTCGCACTAGCGGGGCGACACAATGAGCAGTTCTTC | CAFALAGRHNEQFF
few | NA | TRBJ2-7 | TRBV11-2 | TGTGCCAGCAGCTCTCCCCGCCTGGGACCTTCAGCCCTTCCGTACGAGCAGTACTTC | CASSSPRLGPSALPYEQYF
many | TRBD2 | TRBJ2-1 | TRBV10-3 | TGTGCCATCAGTGAACAAAGCGGGAGAAGGTACAATGAGCAGTTCTTC | CAISEQSGRRYNEQFF
NA | NA | TRBJ2-7 | TRBV12-3/TRBV12-4 | TGTGCCAGCATCGGCAGTTCCTACGAGCAGTACTTC | CASIGSSYEQYF
NA | TRBD1 | TRBJ2-1 | TRBV7-2 | TGTGCCAGCAGCTTAGGGTTTCAGGGGGTACGCAATGAGCAGTTCTTC | CASSLGFQGVRNEQFF
NA | NA | TRBJ2-2 | TRBV5-1 | TGCGCCAGTCACAGGGTCACCGGGGAGCTGTTTTTT | CASHRVTGELFF
many | NA | TRBJ1-5 | TRBV19 | TGTGCCAGTAGTATGGGACGGAAAAATCAGCCCCAGCATTTT | CASSMGRKNQPQHF
few | NA | TRBJ2-5 | TRBV6-5 | TGTGCCAGCAGTTACTCGTTAACTGAGGGTACCCAGTACTTC | CASSYSLTEGTQYF
NA | TRBD2 | TRBJ2-7 | TRBV2 | TGTGCCAGCAGGGACTTGAGTAGCGGGAGAAGTTCGGTCTCCTACGAGCAGTACTTC | CASRDLSSGRSSVSYEQYF
NA | NA | TRBJ2-1 | TRBV9 | TGTGCCAGCAGCGTAGCTCCAACCCCCTCTTCCTACAATGAGCAGTTCTTC | CASSVAPTPSSYNEQFF
few | TRBD1 | TRBJ2-7 | TRBV11-2 | TGTGCCAGCAGCTTCCGACAGGGGTGGGAGCCCTACGAGCAGTACTTC | CASSFRQGWEPYEQYF
many | NA | TRBJ1-2 | TRBV13 | TGTGCCAGCAGCATCCTAATGGATGGCTACACCTTC | CASSILMDGYTF
few | NA | TRBJ1-2 | TRBV7-9 | TGTGCCAGCAGCTTAGTTCTTAACTATGGCTACACCTTC | CASSLVLNYGYTF
few | TRBD1 | TRBJ1-1 | TRBV5-6 | TGTGCCAGCAGCTTTCCCCCCGGGACAGGGCCCGGAATGAACACTGAAGCTTTCTTT | CASSFPPGTGPGMNTEAFF
many | NA | TRBJ2-3 | TRBV12-3/TRBV12-4 | TGTGCCAGCAATCGACCGGGGACAGATACGCAGTATTTT | CASNRPGTDTQYF
few | TRBD2 | TRBJ2-3 | TRBV5-4 | TGTGCCAGCAGCTTTGGGACTAGCGGGGGCCATGGGGATACGCAGTATTTT | CASSFGTSGGHGDTQYF
few | NA | TRBJ2-4 | TRBV20-1 | TGCAGTGCTAGAGATCGACAGAAAAATAACATTCAGTACTTC | CSARDRQKNNIQYF
few | NA | TRBJ2-3 | TRBV12-3/TRBV12-4 | TGTGCCAGCAGACCCGATACAGATACGCAGTATTTT | CASRPDTDTQYF
NA | NA | TRBJ1-2 | TRBV20-1 | TGCAGTGCTAGAGAGGGAGCCCGCGGCTATGGCTACACCTTC | CSAREGARGYGYTF
NA | TRBD2 | TRBJ2-3 | TRBV6-1 | TGTGCCAGTAGGCGGCTAGCGGGAGGGCCGGTAAAGACAGATACGCAGTATTTT | CASRRLAGGPVKTDTQYF
few | NA | TRBJ2-7 | TRBV12-3/TRBV12-4 | TGTGCCAGCAGTTTGGTCCTCGTGTCTAGCGCTCACTACGAGCAGTACTTC | CASSLVLVSSAHYEQYF
few | NA | TRBJ2-7 | TRBV7-8 | TGTGCCAGCAGCTATTTAGCGTGGGGGGAGCAGTACTTC | CASSYLAWGEQYF
many | NA | TRBJ2-1 | TRBV5-6 | TGTGCCAGCAGCTACACTTACAATGAGCAGTTCTTC | CASSYTYNEQFF